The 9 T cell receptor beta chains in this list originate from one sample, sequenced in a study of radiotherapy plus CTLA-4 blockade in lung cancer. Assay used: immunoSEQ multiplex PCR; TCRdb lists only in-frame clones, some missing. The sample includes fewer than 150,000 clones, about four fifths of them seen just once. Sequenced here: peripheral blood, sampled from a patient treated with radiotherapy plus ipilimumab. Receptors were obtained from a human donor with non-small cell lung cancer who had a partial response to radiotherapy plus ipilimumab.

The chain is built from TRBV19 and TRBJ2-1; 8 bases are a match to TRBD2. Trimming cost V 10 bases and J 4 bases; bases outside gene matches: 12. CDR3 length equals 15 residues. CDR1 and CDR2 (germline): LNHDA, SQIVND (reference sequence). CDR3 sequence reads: CATVSSGGPYNEQFF. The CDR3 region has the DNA TGTGCCACCGTCTCTTCGGGAGGGCCTTACAATGAGCAGTTCTTC.

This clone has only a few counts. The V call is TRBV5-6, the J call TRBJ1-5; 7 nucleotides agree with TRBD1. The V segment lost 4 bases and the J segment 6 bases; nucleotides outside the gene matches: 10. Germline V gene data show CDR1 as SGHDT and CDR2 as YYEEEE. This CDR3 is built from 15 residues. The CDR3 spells CASSLGTASGQPQHF. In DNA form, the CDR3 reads TGTGCCAGCAGCCTGGGGACAGCTTCGGGTCAGCCCCAGCATTTT.

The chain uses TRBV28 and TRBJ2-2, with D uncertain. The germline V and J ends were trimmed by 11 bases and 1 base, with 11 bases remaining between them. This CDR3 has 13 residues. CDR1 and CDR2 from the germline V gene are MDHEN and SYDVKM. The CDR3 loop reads CAGCQRNTGELFF. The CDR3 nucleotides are TGTGCCGGCTGCCAGCGGAACACCGGGGAGCTGTTTTTT. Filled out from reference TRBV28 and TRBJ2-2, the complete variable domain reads DVKVTQSSRYLVKRTGEKVFLECVQDMDHENMFWYRQDPGLGLRLIYFSYDVKMKEKGDIPEGYSVSREKKERFSLILESASTNQTSMYLCAGCQRNTGELFFGEGSRLTVL.

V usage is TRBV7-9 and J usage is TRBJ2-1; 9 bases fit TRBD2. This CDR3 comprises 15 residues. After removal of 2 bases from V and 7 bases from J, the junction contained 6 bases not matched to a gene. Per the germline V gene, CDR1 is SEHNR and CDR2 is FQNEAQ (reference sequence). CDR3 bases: TGTGCCAGCAGCTTAAGAATAGCGGGAGATAATGAGCAGTTCTTC. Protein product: CASSLRIAGDNEQFF.

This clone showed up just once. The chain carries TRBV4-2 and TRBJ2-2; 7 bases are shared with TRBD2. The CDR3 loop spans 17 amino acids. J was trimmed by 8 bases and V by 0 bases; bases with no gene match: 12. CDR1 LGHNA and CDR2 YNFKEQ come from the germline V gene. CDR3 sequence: CASSQDIGGLVRGELFF. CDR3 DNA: TGTGCCAGCAGCCAAGATATCGGTGGACTAGTGAGGGGGGAGCTGTTTTTT.

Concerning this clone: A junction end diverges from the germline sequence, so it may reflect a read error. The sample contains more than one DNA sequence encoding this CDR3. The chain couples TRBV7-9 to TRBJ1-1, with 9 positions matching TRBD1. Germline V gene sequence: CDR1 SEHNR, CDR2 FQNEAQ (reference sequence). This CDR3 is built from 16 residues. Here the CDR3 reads CASSSTLGQGNTEAFF. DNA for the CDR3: TGTGCCAGCAGCTCCACGCTCGGACAGGGGAACACTGAGGCTTTCTTT.

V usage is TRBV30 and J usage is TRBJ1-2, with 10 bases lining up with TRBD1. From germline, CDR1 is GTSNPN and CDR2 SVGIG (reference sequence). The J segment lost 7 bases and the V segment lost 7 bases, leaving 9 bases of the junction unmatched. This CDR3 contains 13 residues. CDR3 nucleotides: TGTGCCTCTCGACAGGGGGCTGCTTCTGGCTACACCTTC. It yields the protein CASRQGAASGYTF.

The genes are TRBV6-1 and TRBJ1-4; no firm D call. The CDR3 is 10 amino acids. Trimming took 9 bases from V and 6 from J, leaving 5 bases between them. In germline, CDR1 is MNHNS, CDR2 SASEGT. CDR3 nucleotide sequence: TGTGCCAGTCATGATGAAAAACTGTTTTTT. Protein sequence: CASHDEKLFF.

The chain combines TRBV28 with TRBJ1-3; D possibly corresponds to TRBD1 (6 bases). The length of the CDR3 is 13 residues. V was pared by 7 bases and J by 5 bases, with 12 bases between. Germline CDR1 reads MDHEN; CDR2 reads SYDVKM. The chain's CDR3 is CASIQGGRNTIYF. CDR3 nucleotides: TGTGCCAGCATACAGGGAGGGAGAAACACCATATATTTT. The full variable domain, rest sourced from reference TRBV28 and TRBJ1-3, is DVKVTQSSRYLVKRTGEKVFLECVQDMDHENMFWYRQDPGLGLRLIYFSYDVKMKEKGDIPEGYSVSREKKERFSLILESASTNQTSMYLCASIQGGRNTIYFGEGSWLTVV.